Below, one T cell receptor beta chain is given with its context. The sample comes from a study of CD8 T cells in Susac syndrome. Sequencing targeted TCR beta in T cells from blood (CD8+ and CD4+). The multiple sclerosis controls comprised treatment-naive patients whose relapsing-remitting disease was stable or active. Random hexamers were used to reverse transcribe 0.5 to 1 ug of RNA. The authors amplified TCR beta CDR3 across 54 Vbeta and 13 Jbeta using immunoSEQ multiplex PCR. From the immunoSEQ multiplex PCR reads, TCRdb called clonotypes with MiXCR, one entry per CDR3 protein. Among approximately 130,000 distinct CDR3 sequences listed, around nine tenths were seen once. The CDR3 spans 15 residues. The J segment lost 5 bases and the V segment lost 3 bases, leaving 6 bases of the junction unmatched. CDR1 and CDR2 from the germline V gene are SQVTM and ANQGSEA.

The sequence came from a human donor with multiple sclerosis. The chain recombines TRBV29-1 with TRBJ2-7; 14 bases agree with TRBD2. The sample was CD8+ T cells from PBMCs. CDR3 nucleotide sequence: TGCAGCGTTGACGGTGGGACTAGCGGGAGCAACGAGCAGTACTTC. Its protein product is CSVDGGTSGSNEQYF.